This is a list of T cell receptor beta chains from one sample in a study of T cells in narcolepsy. Some clones are missing from TCRdb's copy, which holds only in-frame ones; the method was immunoSEQ multiplex PCR. The sample contains under 25,000 clones, approximately 85% of which appear only once. Sequenced material: CD45RA- memory CD4+ T cells from PBMCs. These receptors were obtained from a human donor with narcolepsy. Both conserved end residues are part of each CDR3. D genes are given only for firm matches. Clone size appears in some rows only: once, few, many, or a class for an expanded clone.

v_gene	d_gene	abundance	j_gene	CDR3aa	CDR3nt
TRBV4-2	TRBD2	once	TRBJ2-7	CASSQDLADYEQYF	TGTGCCAGCAGCCAAGATCTAGCGGACTACGAGCAGTACTTC
TRBV14	-	-	TRBJ2-6	CASSEEYSGANVLTF	TGTGCCAGCAGCGAAGAATACTCTGGGGCCAACGTCCTGACTTTC
TRBV28	TRBD1	-	TRBJ1-2	CASSARQGVNFYGYTF	TGTGCCAGCAGTGCCCGACAGGGGGTGAATTTCTATGGCTACACCTTC
TRBV6-6	-	few	TRBJ1-5	CASSRARSNQPQHF	TGTGCCAGCAGTAGGGCACGTAGCAATCAGCCCCAGCATTTT
TRBV6-1	-	-	TRBJ2-2	CASSEQGNTGELFF	TGTGCCAGCAGTGAACAGGGGAACACCGGGGAGCTGTTTTTT
TRBV2	-	-	TRBJ1-1	CASRETPGVLTEAFF	TGTGCCAGCAGAGAGACCCCGGGGGTCCTCACTGAAGCTTTCTTT
TRBV5-1	-	-	TRBJ1-2	CASSLEGVRGYTF	TGCGCCAGCAGCTTGGAGGGGGTGAGAGGCTACACCTTC
TRBV6-1	-	-	TRBJ2-1	CATSDARNEQFF	TGTGCCACCTCGGACGCGCGCAATGAGCAGTTCTTC
TRBV5-1	TRBD1	-	TRBJ1-4	CASSPGTGGEKLFF	TGCGCCAGCAGCCCTGGGACAGGGGGCGAAAAACTGTTTTTT
TRBV25-1	-	-	TRBJ2-3	CASRVTDTQYF	TGTGCCAGCAGAGTGACAGATACGCAGTATTTT
TRBV7-9	TRBD2	-	TRBJ2-7	CASSLVGPSGSGEQYF	TGTGCCAGCAGCTTAGTGGGGCCTAGCGGGAGCGGCGAGCAGTACTTC
TRBV28	-	-	TRBJ1-5	CASSLLGRVRSQPQHF	TGTGCCAGCAGTTTATTGGGAAGAGTCAGAAGTCAGCCCCAGCATTTT
TRBV29-1	TRBD1	-	TRBJ2-7	CSIFDRANEQYF	TGCAGCATTTTTGACAGGGCGAACGAGCAGTACTTC
TRBV10-3	TRBD2	-	TRBJ2-1	CAISESKAAGDEQFF	TGTGCCATCAGTGAGTCGAAGGCGGCGGGGGATGAGCAGTTCTTC
TRBV20-1	-	-	TRBJ2-7	CTAWGDEQYF	TGCACTGCTTGGGGGGACGAGCAGTACTTC
TRBV18	-	-	TRBJ1-2	CASSPLRRELTLNYGYTF	TGTGCCAGCTCACCACTGCGCAGGGAGCTTACCCTTAACTATGGCTACACCTTC
TRBV25-1	-	once	TRBJ1-2	CASRQGSNYGYTF	TGTGCCAGTCGCCAGGGGTCTAACTATGGCTACACCTTC
TRBV9	-	-	TRBJ2-1	CASSATTPGPYNEQFF	TGTGCCAGCAGCGCCACGACCCCCGGACCTTACAATGAGCAGTTCTTC
TRBV5-4	TRBD2	-	TRBJ2-1	CASSLDLAGGNEQFF	TGTGCCAGCAGCTTGGATCTAGCGGGTGGCAATGAGCAGTTCTTC
TRBV28	-	-	TRBJ2-1	CASSSSGHSSYNEQFF	TGTGCCAGCAGCTCCTCGGGACACTCCTCCTACAATGAGCAGTTCTTC
TRBV5-1	-	-	TRBJ2-3	CASSLNSGSPGDTQYF	TGCGCCAGCAGCCTCAATAGCGGCAGCCCCGGAGATACGCAGTATTTT
TRBV19	TRBD2	-	TRBJ2-1	CASSTSGRAGNEQFF	TGTGCCAGTAGCACTAGCGGGAGGGCCGGTAATGAGCAGTTCTTC
TRBV5-1	TRBD1	-	TRBJ2-3	CASSMGQGADTQYF	TGCGCCAGCAGCATGGGACAGGGGGCAGATACGCAGTATTTT
TRBV2	-	-	TRBJ2-5	CASTPRGTDGGQYF	TGTGCCAGCACCCCCCGGGGGACAGACGGAGGCCAGTACTTC
TRBV4-2	-	-	TRBJ1-4	CASSQDLAVRGFSTNEKLFF	TGTGCCAGCAGCCAAGATTTAGCGGTGAGGGGATTTTCAACTAATGAAAAACTGTTTTTT
TRBV7-2	-	-	TRBJ2-1	CASSLKAPLASEQFF	TGTGCCAGCAGCCTAAAGGCTCCTTTAGCAAGTGAGCAGTTCTTC
TRBV5-4	TRBD1	-	TRBJ2-2	CASSSAQGRELFF	TGTGCCAGCAGCTCGGCACAGGGGAGGGAGCTGTTTTTT
TRBV21-1	-	-	TRBJ1-5	CASSKGQGYSNQPQHF	TGTGCCAGCAGCAAAGGACAAGGATATAGCAATCAGCCCCAGCATTTT
TRBV5-1	-	-	TRBJ1-2	CASSADRINYGYTF	TGCGCCAGCAGCGCGGACAGAATTAACTATGGCTACACCTTC
TRBV11-2	-	-	TRBJ2-1	CASSFLLLQVNEQFF	TGTGCCAGCAGCTTTTTACTACTGCAGGTGAATGAGCAGTTCTTC
TRBV7-6	-	-	TRBJ1-6	CASSRAGDSPLHF	TGTGCCAGCAGCAGGGCAGGGGATTCACCCCTCCACTTT
TRBV7-2	-	once	TRBJ2-7	CASSSSGLGEQYF	TGTGCCAGCAGCTCTTCAGGGCTCGGCGAGCAGTACTTC
TRBV28	-	-	TRBJ1-5	CASSLMGRGSNQPQHF	TGTGCCAGCAGTTTAATGGGGCGAGGGAGCAATCAGCCCCAGCATTTT
TRBV4-3	TRBD2	-	TRBJ2-3	CASSQGTRTGRGAPDTQYF	TGCGCCAGCAGCCAGGGGACCAGGACGGGGCGGGGGGCCCCAGATACGCAGTATTTT
TRBV27	-	-	TRBJ2-7	CASHRSSYEQYF	TGTGCCAGCCACCGGAGCTCCTACGAGCAGTACTTC
TRBV5-6	-	-	TRBJ2-3	CASSLGELRLSTDTQYF	TGTGCCAGCAGCTTGGGGGAGCTCCGGTTAAGCACAGATACGCAGTATTTT
TRBV19	-	once	TRBJ2-7	CASSGAVGYEQYF	TGTGCCAGTAGTGGGGCCGTCGGCTACGAGCAGTACTTC
TRBV19	TRBD1	-	TRBJ1-5	CASNRGLQPQHF	TGTGCCAGTAACAGGGGGCTTCAGCCCCAGCATTTT
TRBV5-1	-	-	TRBJ2-5	CASSLLGGARTQYF	TGCGCCAGCAGCTTGCTAGGGGGGGCTAGGACCCAGTACTTC
TRBV2	-	-	TRBJ2-3	CASGGPAGDTQYF	TGTGCCAGTGGGGGGCCGGCGGGAGATACGCAGTATTTT
TRBV27	-	once	TRBJ2-1	CASSIRVGSGYNEQFF	TGTGCCAGCAGTATACGGGTTGGTAGCGGTTACAATGAGCAGTTCTTC
TRBV19	-	few	TRBJ1-5	CASSPTRGDQPQHF	TGTGCCAGTAGCCCTACCCGGGGAGATCAGCCCCAGCATTTT
TRBV23-1	TRBD2	-	TRBJ2-7	CASSQGFRLAVYEQYF	TGCGCCAGCAGCCAAGGCTTCAGACTAGCGGTCTACGAGCAGTACTTC
TRBV7-7	-	-	TRBJ2-1	CASSLDRNSYNEQFF	TGTGCCAGCAGCTTAGACCGAAACTCCTACAATGAGCAGTTCTTC
TRBV11-2	-	-	TRBJ2-7	CASSPGGAYEQYF	TGTGCCAGCAGCCCAGGGGGGGCATACGAGCAGTACTTC
TRBV13	-	-	TRBJ2-3	CASSSGLRGSTDTQYF	TGTGCCAGCAGCAGTGGATTGCGGGGTTCCACAGATACGCAGTATTTT
TRBV10-3	TRBD2	-	TRBJ2-6	CAIRTSSGSLPGANVLTF	TGTGCCATCAGGACATCTAGCGGGAGCCTGCCTGGGGCCAACGTCCTGACTTTC
TRBV6-6	TRBD1	-	TRBJ1-2	CASRETGTVGGGYTF	TGTGCCAGCAGGGAAACCGGGACAGTAGGTGGTGGCTACACCTTC
TRBV5-4	TRBD2	-	TRBJ2-1	CASSYPGTSFNEQFF	TGTGCCAGCAGTTATCCCGGGACTAGCTTCAATGAGCAGTTCTTC
TRBV19	TRBD2	few	TRBJ2-5	CASWGEGTQYF	TGTGCCAGCTGGGGGGAGGGGACCCAGTACTTC
TRBV28	-	-	TRBJ2-7	CASSRQTYYEQYF	TGTGCCAGCAGTCGGCAGACTTACTACGAGCAGTACTTC
TRBV5-6	TRBD1	-	TRBJ2-7	CASSRGQSTYEQYF	TGTGCCAGCAGCCGGGGACAGAGTACCTACGAGCAGTACTTC
TRBV6-6	-	few	TRBJ2-5	CASSPFFSGETQYF	TGTGCCAGCAGTCCATTCTTTTCCGGTGAGACCCAGTACTTC
TRBV19	-	-	TRBJ2-2	CASSTTVTGELFF	TGTGCCAGTAGTACTACTGTCACCGGGGAGCTGTTTTTT
TRBV4-1	TRBD1	-	TRBJ2-2	CASSQVGTGRTGELFF	TGCGCCAGCAGCCAAGTGGGGACAGGGCGGACCGGGGAGCTGTTTTTT